The source of this T cell receptor beta chain is a study of cytomegalovirus exposure and HLA in healthy donors. General observations from the study: A few V segments could not be told apart, such as TRBV6-2 and TRBV6-3, and were left out. When the data were analyzed later, several of the most significant clusters appeared to be linked to common viral pathogens.

Unmatched junction bases numbered 4, after V lost 1 base and J lost 6 bases. Germline CDR1 is SGHDN and CDR2 is FVKESK. The CDR3 extends over 15 amino acids. This clone came up once. As yet, its antigen is unknown. This PCR relied on a set of 60 Vbeta primers and 13 Jbeta primers. TCRdb's copy holds only in-frame clones and misses some; the assay was immunoSEQ multiplex PCR. Of approximately 150,000 clones in the sample, roughly 84% were seen once. The origin of this receptor is a man aged 25 to 40 in good health and CMV-seronegative. This chain links TRBV14 with TRBJ2-2; 8 nucleotides agree with TRBD1. Sequencing was performed on PBMCs. CDR3 amino acids: CASSQVTGVPGELFF. In DNA form, the CDR3 reads TGTGCCAGCAGCCAAGTGACAGGGGTCCCCGGGGAGCTGTTTTTT.